The text below deals with one TCR beta chain. This clone's antigen is unknown. Base quality data are lacking; no much larger clone is found one base away. CDR1 and CDR2 were assigned from the germline V gene (reference sequence) as LNHNV and YYDKDF. The CDR3 holds 14 amino acids from the cysteine to the phenylalanine. Only the CDR3 region is kept as DNA, spanning 42 bases read in frame from base 1. V is cut by 3 bases and J by 1 base, and the space between the germline ends is 10 bases. Library construction relied on the immunoSEQ multiplex PCR assay. The source study handled its data this way. To diagnose cytomegalovirus status from the catalog of TCR beta chain sequences, a statistical classification framework was built. Entries here come from immuneACCESS through TCRdb and include only in-frame sequences with V and J called. Some clones fail to appear in such tables; in the studies checked, an unresolved V gene covers under half of the shortfall, and the cause of the remainder is unknown. V, J and clone size derive from that table, while D and trimming were established from the DNA sequence. The sample records approximately 160,000 clones, roughly 89% of which are singletons. In total, the top ten clones hold under 4.5% of the sample.

This entry comes from a study of cytomegalovirus exposure and HLA in healthy donors (TCRdb year 2017). About the investigation overall: According to a later analysis, the 120 or so validation repertoires were produced on the same platform as the 600 to 850 repertoires of the first cohort. The aim of the study was to test whether cataloging public T cell receptors could identify signatures of past pathogen exposure. Besides the first cohort of roughly 700 subjects, a separate validation cohort made up of 120 or so different subjects was used. To predict cytomegalovirus infection status, the study combined high-throughput TCR immunosequencing, statistical association of individual TCRs with disease status, and machine learning.

The donors were included in the validation cohort of over a hundred subjects, a group kept apart from the roughly 690-subject first cohort. General study outcomes and caveats: A total of 150 to 200 TCR beta chains were listed by the study as associated with cytomegalovirus. The classifier was reported to diagnose cytomegalovirus status with high specificity and sensitivity in both the original and validation cohorts. A later analysis found that TCRs clustered in the first cohort also tended to co-occur in the 100 to 150 validation repertoires, with roughly 95% of cluster scores above 0. All 120 or so repertoires were used to score co-occurrence in the validation cohort in a later analysis, because that analysis had no HLA typing for the cohort. A few of the identified cytomegalovirus-associated TCR beta chains were confirmed in vitro to be specific for cytomegalovirus antigens. The authors suggested that the approach could potentially be generalized to other disease states and immunological phenotypes. Most TCR sequences were observed very rarely across donors, whereas some public TCRs were present in many individuals.

This clonotype originated in a man aged 18 to 29 in good health and CMV-seropositive. The chain was built from TRBV15 and TRBJ2-7; the D gene is perhaps TRBD1, on 5 matching bases. The sequenced sample consisted of PBMCs. The base sequence is TGTGCCACCAGCAGCGACAGAATTTCCTACGAGCAGTACTTC. Translation gives CATSSDRISYEQYF.